The text below deals with one T cell receptor beta chain. The sample belongs to a study of blood T cell repertoires in COVID-19. On the study more broadly: The samples span acute and convalescent COVID-19 from the United States, Italy and Spain. PBMCs, B-cell-depleted T cells, or T cells provided the cDNA or gDNA that made up the material.

Germline CDR1 is SGHNT and CDR2 is YYREEE (reference sequence). The CDR3 runs 15 residues. V gave up 2 bases and J gave up 7 bases; unmatched junction bases: 11. In the authors' methods: Reference gene primer amplification gave estimated nucleated cell counts. Profiled with immunoSEQ multiplex PCR; TCRdb holds only in-frame clones, not every one. That table gives V, J and clone size, and the DNA gave D and trimming. This sample has about 140,000 clones, with 88% found just once. Sequenced sample: peripheral blood. V gene TRBV5-4 combines with J gene TRBJ1-1; TRBD1 matches 7 bases. This clonotype was sampled from a human donor in a cohort sampled during active COVID-19. CDR3 sequence (DNA): TGTGCCAGCAGCTTACAACTACAGGGGAGCAGTGAAGCTTTCTTT. Protein: CASSLQLQGSSEAFF.